The 13 T cell receptor beta chains below come from one sample, sequenced in a study of T cell changes during pregnancy in multiple sclerosis. Only in-frame clones appear in the TCRdb table, and some are missing; sequencing was by immunoSEQ multiplex PCR. The table records roughly 110,000 clones, about 90% of them present only once. This material consisted of peripheral blood, taken in the third trimester of pregnancy. Every receptor here comes from a female donor in good health, enrolled as a control in a pregnancy study.

J is TRBJ2-7 and V is TRBV30; 7 nucleotides align to TRBD2. With 2 bases clipped from V and 5 bases from J, the junction kept 0 bases outside the gene matches. The germline V gene encodes CDR1 GTSNPN and CDR2 SVGIG (reference sequence). CDR3 length: 11 amino acids. CDR3 in amino acids: CAWSRGDEQYF. As DNA, the CDR3 is TGTGCCTGGAGTCGGGGGGACGAGCAGTACTTC.

The chain combines TRBV7-8 with TRBJ2-1; D possibly corresponds to TRBD1 (6 bases). Per the germline V gene, CDR1 is SGHVS and CDR2 is FQNEAQ. V lost 3 bases, J lost 0 bases, and 12 bases lay in between. This CDR3 contains 16 residues. Here the CDR3 reads CASSLGHPSSYNEQFF. The CDR3 nucleotides read TGTGCCAGCAGCTTGGGACACCCGAGCTCCTACAATGAGCAGTTCTTC. The full variable domain, rest sourced from reference TRBV7-8 and TRBJ2-1, is GAGVSQSPRYKVAKRGQDVALRCDPISGHVSLFWYQQALGQGPEFLTYFQNEAQLDKSGLPSDRFFAERPEGSVSTLKIQRTQQEDSAVYLCASSLGHPSSYNEQFFGPGTRLTVL.

V usage is TRBV13 and J usage is TRBJ2-7, with 8 bases fitting TRBD1. Germline CDR1 reads PRHDT; CDR2 reads FYEKMQ (reference sequence). There are 16 residues in the CDR3. Trimming at V came to 5 bases and at J to 0 bases, leaving 9 bases not matched to a gene. The CDR3 coding sequence is TGTGCCAGCAGCGCGACTGCGGGGACAGGCTCCTACGAGCAGTACTTC. As protein: CASSATAGTGSYEQYF.

The V gene is TRBV30, the J gene TRBJ2-1, with 7 bases matching TRBD1. This CDR3 contains 14 residues. CDR1 and CDR2 (germline): GTSNPN, SVGIG (reference sequence). V shed 5 bases, J shed 4 bases, and the junction held 8 bases outside the gene matches. In nucleotides, the CDR3 is TGTGCCTGGCAGACAGGGCTAGGGTACAATGAGCAGTTCTTC. It yields the protein CAWQTGLGYNEQFF.

The gene calls are TRBV11-2 and TRBJ1-2; D perhaps matches TRBD1 (6 bases). The V end was cut by 3 bases, the J end by 3 bases, with 8 bases between. Germline values: CDR1 SGHAT, CDR2 FQNNGV. This CDR3 is 13 amino acids long. As DNA, the CDR3 is TGTGCCAGCAGCTTGCGACAGGACTATGGCTACACCTTC. Protein: CASSLRQDYGYTF.

V gene TRBV29-1 combines with J gene TRBJ2-2; D call uncertain. Germline loops: CDR1 SQVTM, CDR2 ANQGSEA. V lost 6 bases to trimming and J lost 7 bases, with 9 bases between them. CDR3 length: 11 residues. This chain's CDR3 is CSVSFVGELFF. CDR3 bases: TGCAGCGTCTCGTTTGTCGGGGAGCTGTTTTTT.

The chain joins TRBV6-5 to TRBJ1-1, with a possible D match to TRBD1 (5 bases). CDR1 and CDR2 from the germline V gene are MNHEY and SVGAGI. The CDR3 runs to 15 residues. The V end was cut by 1 base, the J end by 3 bases, with 12 bases between. The CDR3 reads CASSYFRTGHTEAFF. In DNA form, the CDR3 reads TGTGCCAGCAGTTACTTTCGTACAGGCCACACTGAAGCTTTCTTT.

V usage is TRBV30 and J usage is TRBJ2-3; 8 positions match TRBD1. The germline V gene encodes CDR1 GTSNPN and CDR2 SVGIG (reference sequence). The CDR3 has 15 amino acids. V lost 1 base, J lost 4 bases, and 7 bases stayed unmatched. CDR3 protein: CAWSGSRGPPDTQYF. DNA for the CDR3: TGTGCCTGGAGTGGCAGCAGGGGGCCCCCAGATACGCAGTATTTT.

This chain's CDR3 is CASSSPPDRRTYEQYF. The CDR3 nucleotides are TGTGCCAGCAGCTCCCCCCCGGACAGGCGTACCTACGAGCAGTACTTC. The V and J genes are TRBV7-9 and TRBJ2-7, with TRBD1 identical over 7 bases. From germline, CDR1 is SEHNR and CDR2 FQNEAQ (reference sequence). The CDR3 consists of 16 residues. The trim removed 4 bases at V and 2 bases at J, leaving 11 bases unmatched. The full variable domain, with the rest looked up from reference TRBV7-9 and TRBJ2-7, is DTGVSQNPRHKITKRGQNVTFRCDPISEHNRLYWYRQTLGQGPEFLTYFQNEAQLEKSRLLSDRFSAERPKGSFSTLEIQRTEQGDSAMYLCASSSPPDRRTYEQYFGPGTRLTVT.

This clone was observed a few times. This rearrangement joins TRBV19 to TRBJ1-1; D uncertain. Germline V gives CDR1 LNHDA, CDR2 SQIVND (reference sequence). V was trimmed by 1 base and J by 1 base, leaving 10 bases between them. This CDR3 region has 15 residues. The CDR3, as DNA: TGTGCCAGTAGTATAGCACCAGGTGGGAACACTGAAGCTTTCTTT. Protein sequence: CASSIAPGGNTEAFF.

The V gene is TRBV7-2, the J gene TRBJ2-5, with 7 bases aligning to TRBD2. The CDR3 contains 14 residues. Germline CDR1 reads SGHTA; CDR2 reads FQGNSA. V was clipped by 4 bases and J by 5 bases; unmatched bases: 7. The chain's CDR3 is CASSSRTSGETQYF. The CDR3 nucleotides are TGTGCCAGCAGCTCCCGGACTAGTGGGGAGACCCAGTACTTC. Variable domain in full (rest from reference TRBV7-2 and TRBJ2-5): GAGVSQSPSNKVTEKGKDVELRCDPISGHTALYWYRQSLGQGLEFLIYFQGNSAPDKSGLPSDRFSAERTGGSVSTLTIQRTQQEDSAVYLCASSSRTSGETQYFGPGTRLLVL.

V usage is TRBV19 and J usage is TRBJ1-2; 8 nucleotides agree with TRBD1. The length of the CDR3 is 13 residues. Germline CDR1 reads LNHDA; CDR2 reads SQIVND (reference sequence). Trimming cost V 5 bases and J 8 bases; bases outside gene matches: 7. Here the CDR3 reads CASSFWTGLGYTF. In DNA form, the CDR3 reads TGTGCCAGTAGTTTCTGGACAGGGTTAGGCTACACCTTC.

This clone was recorded once. Other DNA sequences in this sample translate to the same CDR3. CDR3 protein: CASSEGQNSPLHF. As DNA, the CDR3 is TGTGCCAGTAGCGAGGGACAGAATTCACCCCTCCACTTT. The chain combines TRBV19 with TRBJ1-6, with TRBD1 matching over 7 bases. CDR1 is LNHDA and CDR2 is SQIVND in the germline V gene (reference sequence). CDR3 size: 13 residues. Trimming cost V 6 bases and J 7 bases; bases outside gene matches: 3.